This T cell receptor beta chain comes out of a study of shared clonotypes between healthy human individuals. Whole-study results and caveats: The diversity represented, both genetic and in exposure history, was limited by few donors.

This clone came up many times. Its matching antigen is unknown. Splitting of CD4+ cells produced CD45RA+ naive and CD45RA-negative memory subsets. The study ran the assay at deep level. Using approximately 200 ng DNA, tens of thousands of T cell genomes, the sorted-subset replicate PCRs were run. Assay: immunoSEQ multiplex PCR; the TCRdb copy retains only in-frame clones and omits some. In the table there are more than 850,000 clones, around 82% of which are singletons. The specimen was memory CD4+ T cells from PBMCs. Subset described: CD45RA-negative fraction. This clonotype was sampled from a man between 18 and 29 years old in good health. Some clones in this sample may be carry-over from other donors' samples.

The CDR3 region has the DNA TGTGCCAGCAGCCAAGTCAGGGACAGAGAGCAGTACTTC. Translating it yields CASSQVRDREQYF. This chain connects TRBV14 to TRBJ2-7, with 7 bases identical to TRBD1. CDR3 length: 13 amino acids. Germline V gives CDR1 SGHDN, CDR2 FVKESK. Unmatched junction bases numbered 4, after V lost 1 base and J lost 7 bases. Complete variable domain (other parts from reference TRBV14 and TRBJ2-7): EAGVTQFPSHSVIEKGQTVTLRCDPISGHDNLYWYRRVMGKEIKFLLHFVKESKQDESGMPNNRFLAERTGGTYSTLKVQPAELEDSGVYFCASSQVRDREQYFGPGTRLTVT.